Presented here are 23 T cell receptor beta chains from one specimen sequenced in a study of T cell repertoires in cytomegalovirus infection. TCRdb reprocessed the reads with MiXCR, giving one entry per CDR3 protein. Of about 400,000 distinct CDR3 sequences listed, 15% to 20% are singletons. The specimen was PBMCs. All receptors come from a human donor in good health (CMV status not recorded). Some clones in this sample may be carry-over from other donors' samples.

With regard to this clonotype: Germline and junction disagree at one end, which may indicate a read error. The chain joins TRBV20-1 to TRBJ1-1; the D is unclear. The germline V gene encodes CDR1 DFQATT and CDR2 SNEGSKA (reference sequence). This CDR3 has 9 amino acids. The CDR3 sequence is CSAAPVWIF. In DNA, the CDR3 is TGCAGTGCCGCACCCGTGTGGATTTTT.

This clonotype was seen ten or more times. The chain recombines TRBV7-9 with TRBJ2-7; D might be TRBD1 (5 bases). The CDR3 spans 15 residues. Germline CDR1 is SEHNR and CDR2 is FQNEAQ (reference sequence). With 4 bases removed from V and 0 bases from J, the gap between germline ends came to 13 bases. DNA for the CDR3: TGTGCCAGCAGCTCCCCTCAGGGAAGCTCCTACGAGCAGTACTTC. This gives the protein CASSSPQGSSYEQYF.

This chain uses TRBV10-3 with TRBJ2-7, with 11 nucleotides matching TRBD1. J gave up 3 bases and V 1 base, and 8 bases lay outside the gene matches. This CDR3 region has 17 residues. Germline loops: CDR1 ENHRY, CDR2 SYGVKD. The CDR3 DNA follows: TGTGCCATCAGTGAGTACTGGCCCGGGACAGGGGGCTACGAGCAGTACTTC. Protein: CAISEYWPGTGGYEQYF.

The chain joins TRBV19 to TRBJ2-5, with 12 positions matching TRBD2. This CDR3 comprises 17 residues. Per the germline V gene, CDR1 is LNHDA and CDR2 is SQIVND (reference sequence). J lost 5 bases, V lost 8 bases, and 15 bases had no gene match. DNA for the CDR3: TGTGCCAGTTCGTCGACTCTAGCGGGGGGGCCGGGGGAGACCCAGTACTTC. This sequence encodes CASSSTLAGGPGETQYF.

This clonotype was counted ten times or more. The gene calls are TRBV7-2 and TRBJ2-5; either TRBD1 or TRBD2 may supply D (6 bases each). Germline values: CDR1 SGHTA, CDR2 FQGNSA. V shed 2 bases and J shed 3 bases, with 13 bases lying between them. This CDR3 is built from 15 residues. The CDR3 sequence: CASSLMSRGEETQYF. Here the CDR3 DNA reads TGTGCCAGCAGCTTAATGTCGAGGGGGGAAGAGACCCAGTACTTC.

The chain has TRBV25-1 and TRBJ1-1; the D is unclear. The CDR3 length is 13 residues. V lost 5 bases and J 3 bases, leaving 10 bases between the germline ends. Per germline, CDR1 MGHDK and CDR2 SYGVNS. The DNA of the CDR3 is TGTGCCAGCAGTTTGCAGGCCCACACTGAAGCTTTCTTT. Translating gives CASSLQAHTEAFF.

This clonotype has a count of ten or more. The V gene is TRBV7-2, the J gene TRBJ2-7, with a possible D match to TRBD1 (5 bases). Looked up from germline, CDR1 is SGHTA and CDR2 is FQGNSA. CDR3 length: 14 amino acids. Trimming took off 1 base at V and 7 bases at J, with 14 bases between the two ends. This CDR3 is CASSLDGRAGEQYF. CDR3 nucleotide sequence: TGTGCCAGCAGCTTAGATGGCAGGGCAGGGGAGCAGTACTTC.

V is TRBV7-2 and J is TRBJ2-5, with no clear D. V was trimmed by 5 bases and J by 3 bases, leaving 16 bases between them. Germline V gives CDR1 SGHTA, CDR2 FQGNSA. CDR3 length: 15 amino acids. CDR3 sequence reads: CASSRNRAPEETQYF. The CDR3 region has the DNA TGTGCCAGCAGCCGTAATAGGGCCCCGGAAGAGACCCAGTACTTC.

The chain uses TRBV20-1 and TRBJ2-1; 7 positions agree with TRBD2. With V trimmed by 6 bases and J by 4 bases, 9 bases remained unmatched. The germline V gene encodes CDR1 DFQATT and CDR2 SNEGSKA (reference sequence). The CDR3 runs 14 residues. The CDR3 region has the DNA TGCAGTGCCTCGACTAGCCTTGGATACAATGAGCAGTTCTTC. It encodes CSASTSLGYNEQFF.

The gene calls are TRBV7-2 and TRBJ2-7; no definite D call. Per the germline V gene, CDR1 is SGHTA and CDR2 is FQGNSA. CDR3 length: 19 amino acids. Trimming removed 5 bases at V and 2 bases at J, with 28 bases between. This CDR3 is CASSRTDGKDPHSTYEQYF. CDR3 DNA: TGTGCCAGCAGCCGTACGGACGGAAAGGACCCTCACTCCACCTACGAGCAGTACTTC.

The chain recombines TRBV20-1 with TRBJ2-3; no clear D. The CDR3 is 12 amino acids. Germline V CDR1 and CDR2: DFQATT, SNEGSKA (reference sequence). The V gene lost 2 bases and the J gene lost 4 bases, with 7 bases spanning the gap. In DNA form, the CDR3 reads TGCAGTGCTAGATCCCCCGCAGATACGCAGTATTTT. Its protein is CSARSPADTQYF.

This clonotype was seen at least ten times. DNA for the CDR3: TGTGCCAGCAGCTTTTCTGGGAACACTGAAGCTTTCTTT. Protein sequence: CASSFSGNTEAFF. The V gene is TRBV12-3 or TRBV12-4, the J gene TRBJ1-1; no reliable D call. This CDR3 region has 13 residues. V was shortened by 6 bases and J by 1 base, with 9 bases between the two germline ends.

This clonotype has just a few counts. The chain employs TRBV20-1 and TRBJ2-3; 9 bases are a match to TRBD1. The trim removed 6 bases at V and 1 base at J, leaving 2 bases unmatched. This CDR3 region has 13 residues. Per the germline V gene, CDR1 is DFQATT and CDR2 is SNEGSKA (reference sequence). CDR3 region: CSARQGGTDTQYF. In DNA form, the CDR3 reads TGCAGTGCCCGACAGGGGGGCACAGATACGCAGTATTTT.

The V call is TRBV19, the J call TRBJ2-1; the match to TRBD2 covers 11 bases. V trimming: 7 bases; J trimming: 8 bases; junction bases outside the gene matches: 10. This CDR3 is built from 15 residues. CDR1 and CDR2 from the germline V gene are LNHDA and SQIVND (reference sequence). The CDR3 spells CASTTSGSDPYEQFF. The CDR3 bases are TGTGCCAGTACCACTAGCGGGAGCGACCCCTATGAGCAGTTCTTC.

Worth noting for this clonotype: Since no conserved phenylalanine or tryptophan closes the CDR3, a read error is the likely cause. The CDR3 region is CSARDLGTGDNEQFY. The DNA for the CDR3 is TGCAGTGCTAGAGATCTGGGCACGGGGGACAATGAGCAGTTCTAC. The V and J genes are TRBV20-1 and TRBJ2-1, with TRBD2 as a possible D gene (6 bases). Germline V gene sequence: CDR1 DFQATT, CDR2 SNEGSKA (reference sequence). CDR3 size: 15 residues. Trimming stripped 0 bases from V and 5 bases from J, with 14 bases between.

This clonotype was picked up many times. V is TRBV7-2 and J is TRBJ2-1; D unresolved. CDR1 and CDR2 (germline): SGHTA, FQGNSA. Trimming left V 5 bases short and J 4 bases short, with 12 bases between. This CDR3 has 14 residues. The CDR3 spells CASSPTLTYNEQFF. In nucleotides, the CDR3 is TGTGCCAGCAGCCCCACCCTCACATACAATGAGCAGTTCTTC.

The genes are TRBV10-3 and TRBJ2-3, with 9 nucleotides matching TRBD2. CDR3 size: 16 residues. With 3 bases clipped from V and 5 bases from J, the junction kept 9 bases outside the gene matches. CDR1 and CDR2 (germline): ENHRY, SYGVKD. The CDR3 sequence is CAISDRRLAAGDTQYF. As DNA, the CDR3 is TGTGCCATCAGTGATCGGCGACTAGCGGCTGGAGATACGCAGTATTTT.

The chain has TRBV6-1 and TRBJ1-6; D ambiguous. The CDR3 contains 16 residues. The V gene's germline CDR1 is MNHNS and CDR2 SASEGT. Trimming left V 5 bases short and J 10 bases short, with 21 bases between. The chain's CDR3 is CASSYTLRGPGSPLHF. The CDR3 DNA sequence: TGTGCCAGCAGTTATACTCTGCGGGGTCCGGGGTCACCCCTCCACTTT.

This clonotype turned up a few times. V usage is TRBV2 and J usage is TRBJ1-2, with no clear D. Per the germline V gene, CDR1 is SNHLY and CDR2 is FYNNEI. Trimming left V 3 bases short and J 7 bases short, with 12 bases between. The CDR3 consists of 13 residues. DNA for the CDR3: TGTGCCAGCAGTGAGGGAAGGTTTAGTGGCTACACCTTC. Its protein is CASSEGRFSGYTF.

This clonotype occurred many times. The J gene is TRBJ2-7, the V gene TRBV7-4, with TRBD2 identical over 7 bases. This CDR3 is built from 14 residues. Germline trimming cut 6 bases from V and 7 bases from J; bases unmatched to any gene: 12. From germline, CDR1 is SGHVT and CDR2 SQSDAQ. CDR3 in amino acids: CASRGGRSAWEQYF. The CDR3 DNA reads TGTGCCAGCAGGGGGGGGAGGTCAGCTTGGGAGCAGTACTTC.

V usage is TRBV11-3 and J usage is TRBJ2-3, with TRBD2 identical over 14 bases. The V gene end was trimmed by 5 bases and the J gene end by 4 bases; junction bases not matched to a gene: 5. The CDR3 has 16 amino acids. Germline CDR1 reads SGHNT; CDR2 reads YENEEA. The CDR3 protein is CASSGRLAGGPDTQYF. CDR3 in DNA: TGTGCCAGCAGCGGGAGACTAGCGGGGGGGCCAGATACGCAGTATTTT. The full variable domain, in which reference TRBV11-3 and TRBJ2-3 provide the parts outside the CDR3, is EAGVVQSPRYKIIEKKQPVAFWCNPISGHNTLYWYLQNLGQGPELLIRYENEEAVDDSQLPKDRFSAERLKGVDSTLKIQPAELGDSAVYLCASSGRLAGGPDTQYFGPGTRLTVL.

This clonotype was observed many times. The chain uses TRBV7-2 and TRBJ1-2; 9 bases are shared with TRBD1. J lost 8 bases, V lost 1 base, and 8 bases had no gene match. Per the germline V gene, CDR1 is SGHTA and CDR2 is FQGNSA. The CDR3 contains 15 residues. The CDR3 region is CASSLGPTGGRGYTF. Written as DNA, the CDR3 is TGTGCCAGCAGCTTAGGCCCTACAGGGGGCAGGGGCTACACCTTC.

Many counts were recorded for this clonotype. The CDR3 sequence is CASSLAAGAKETQYF. DNA for the CDR3: TGTGCCAGCAGTTTAGCCGCGGGGGCCAAAGAGACCCAGTACTTC. The V gene is TRBV12-3 or TRBV12-4, the J gene TRBJ2-5, with D tentatively TRBD2 (7 bases). The CDR3 consists of 15 residues. V shed 0 bases and J shed 3 bases, with 11 bases lying between them.